This entry describes one TCR beta chain. Its specificity is unknown. Germline loops: CDR1 SGHVS, CDR2 FNYEAQ. The CDR3 contains 13 residues. V lost 1 base and J lost 5, with 8 bases in between. The data belong to a study of cytomegalovirus exposure and HLA in healthy donors. Study context: A preliminary data release comprised tens of millions of unique TCRs obtained from HLA-typed donors.

With 60 Vbeta and 13 Jbeta primers, the PCR was carried out. The protocol was immunoSEQ multiplex PCR, while the TCRdb copy is restricted to in-frame clones and leaves out a portion. The table includes 130,000 to 150,000 clones, roughly 80% detected once. Study results and limitations: A later analysis found TCR association rates differed by HLA locus, highest for DRB1 and lowest for HLA-C. A reported reduction in N-insertions relative to the roughly 710-donor mean was seen in an Asian-associated ancestry cluster in a later analysis.

The chain uses TRBV7-6 and TRBJ1-1; D is perhaps TRBD1 (5 bases). The sequenced material came from PBMCs. The sequence came from a woman aged 30 to 39 in good health and CMV-seronegative. The CDR3 nucleotides read TGTGCCAGCAGCTTAGTGCAGGGAACTGAAGCTTTCTTT. Protein: CASSLVQGTEAFF.